What follows describes a single T cell receptor beta chain. Its antigen is undetermined. This entry is derived from a study of somatic mutations in cytotoxic T cells in rheumatoid arthritis. Study overall: Immediately following diagnosis and ahead of any treatment, patient blood (over 28 ml EDTA) was drawn.

TCRdb's table, derived via immunoSEQ multiplex PCR, lists solely in-frame clones and lacks some. The sample consists of approximately 15,000 clones, approximately 77% of them appearing once. Germline CDR1 MNHEY, CDR2 SMNVEV (reference sequence). Between the trimmed V and J ends, which lost 2 bases and 2 bases, there was a span of 13 bases. This CDR3 has 15 amino acids. Study-wide results and limits: Clonality of CD8+ cells rose with age in rheumatoid arthritis patients but not healthy controls.

J is TRBJ2-7 and V is TRBV27; D call uncertain. The clonotype originates from an adult with rheumatoid arthritis. Sequenced sample: CD8+ T cells sorted from blood. The chain's CDR3 is CASSLGQLGTYEQYF. In DNA, the CDR3 is TGTGCCAGCAGTTTAGGTCAGCTCGGAACCTACGAGCAGTACTTC.